These 16 T cell receptor beta chains were all obtained from the same sample, sequenced in a study of PD-1 blockade in mismatch repair-deficient tumors. Profiled with immunoSEQ multiplex PCR; TCRdb holds only in-frame clones, not every one. The table lists some 85,000 clones, 80% to 90% of them singletons. This specimen was peripheral blood, taken 44 weeks after starting pembrolizumab. The receptors here all came from an adult with mismatch repair-deficient cancer.

This clone was seen more than once but under ten times. The chain has TRBV30 and TRBJ2-5, with D possibly TRBD1 on 6 matching bases. The CDR3 loop spans 13 amino acids. The V end lost 2 bases, the J end lost 3 bases, and 10 bases lay between the germline ends. Per the germline V gene, CDR1 is GTSNPN and CDR2 is SVGIG (reference sequence). For the CDR3, the DNA is TGTGCCTGGAGTCGACAGGATAAAGAGACCCAGTACTTC. It encodes CAWSRQDKETQYF.

The chain has TRBV28 and TRBJ1-5; no firm D call. Trimming removed 4 bases from V and 0 bases from J, with 16 bases in between. The CDR3 sequence is 17 residues long. Germline V gene lookup returns CDR1 MDHEN and CDR2 SYDVKM. CDR3 nucleotides: TGTGCCAGCAGTTCAATAAGAGAACCTTATAGCAATCAGCCCCAGCATTTT. Translation: CASSSIREPYSNQPQHF.

This clone was seen once. The chain combines TRBV7-9 with TRBJ2-5; D call uncertain. This CDR3 is 14 amino acids long. Germline CDR1 is SEHNR and CDR2 is FQNEAQ (reference sequence). V lost 0 bases and J 0 bases, leaving 5 bases between the germline ends. CDR3 nucleotide sequence: TGTGCCAGCAGCTTAGCAGCGAACCAAGAGACCCAGTACTTC. This gives the protein CASSLAANQETQYF.

The rearrangement links TRBV5-1 to TRBJ2-3, with D perhaps TRBD1 (6 bases). The CDR3 spans 17 residues. The ends were cut back, 5 bases at V and 5 bases at J, with 24 bases in the middle. Germline lookup yields CDR1 SGHRS and CDR2 YFSETQ. Written as DNA, the CDR3 is TGCGCCAGCAGTTCAACACGGACAGTGACAAAGGGAGATACGCAGTATTTT. Amino acids: CASSSTRTVTKGDTQYF.

This chain uses TRBV6-6 with TRBJ1-1; no clear D gene. Trimming left V 2 bases short and J 6 bases short, with 7 bases between. Per the germline V gene, CDR1 is MNHNY and CDR2 is SVGAGI (reference sequence). The CDR3 has 12 amino acids. The CDR3 is CASSYRGAEAFF. The CDR3 DNA is TGTGCCAGCAGTTACCGGGGAGCTGAAGCTTTCTTT.

This clone was recorded once. V gene TRBV2 combines with J gene TRBJ2-7, with a weak D call TRBD2 (5 bases). Germline values: CDR1 SNHLY, CDR2 FYNNEI. The CDR3 covers 14 residues. Trimming shortened V by 8 bases and J by 0 bases, and 14 bases separated the two germline ends. CDR3 nucleotide sequence: TGTGCCAGCCAGCGAGGGTTTAACTCCTACGAGCAGTACTTC. This encodes CASQRGFNSYEQYF. Together with reference TRBV2 and TRBJ2-7, the CDR3 gives the full variable domain: EPEVTQTPSHQVTQMGQEVILRCVPISNHLYFYWYRQILGQKVEFLVSFYNNEISEKSEIFDDQFSVERPDGSNFTLKIRSTKLEDSAMYFCASQRGFNSYEQYFGPGTRLTVT.

The V and J genes are TRBV6-1 and TRBJ1-5; possibly TRBD1 for D (5 bases). The germline V and J ends were trimmed by 7 bases and 6 bases, with 13 bases remaining between them. The CDR3 is made up of 13 amino acids. The V gene's germline CDR1 is MNHNS and CDR2 SASEGT. The DNA for the CDR3 is TGTGCCAGCAATCCAGGGTTTCGTCAGCCCCAGCATTTT. It translates to CASNPGFRQPQHF.

The J gene is TRBJ1-4, the V gene TRBV5-1, with D possibly being TRBD1 (5 bases). Trimming left V 4 bases short and J 6 bases short, with 13 bases between. CDR1 and CDR2 from the germline V gene are SGHRS and YFSETQ. The CDR3 length is 14 residues. The CDR3 reads CASSPTVSDEKLFF. The CDR3 DNA sequence: TGCGCCAGCAGCCCGACAGTTTCCGATGAAAAACTGTTTTTT.

This chain joins TRBV19 and TRBJ1-1; 8 nucleotides align to TRBD1. Germline V gene data show CDR1 as LNHDA and CDR2 as SQIVND (reference sequence). J lost 5 bases, V lost 7 bases, and 9 bases had no gene match. This CDR3 is 14 amino acids long. The CDR3 DNA follows: TGTGCCAGTACCCCAGGGGGCGGACGGACTGAAGCTTTCTTT. Translated: CASTPGGGRTEAFF.

J is TRBJ1-2 and V is TRBV6-5; 7 bases are shared with TRBD1. V gave up 6 bases and J gave up 4 bases; unmatched junction bases: 5. CDR3 length equals 13 residues. Germline V gives CDR1 MNHEY, CDR2 SVGAGI. The CDR3 loop is CASREGGSYGYTF. The CDR3 DNA reads as TGTGCCAGCAGGGAAGGGGGCAGCTATGGCTACACCTTC.

The chain carries TRBV6-1 and TRBJ2-7, with 7 bases lining up with TRBD2. The CDR3 is 14 residues long. V lost 2 bases and J lost 9; bases outside the gene matches: 10. CDR1 and CDR2 (germline): MNHNS, SASEGT. The CDR3 is CASSERLAGLPQYF. In nucleotides, the CDR3 is TGTGCCAGCAGTGAACGACTAGCAGGGCTCCCGCAGTACTTC.

The CDR3 nucleotides are TGCGCCAGCAGCTCGGGACCAGGGGAAAAACTGTTTTTT. Translating gives CASSSGPGEKLFF. The V gene is TRBV5-1, the J gene TRBJ1-4; tentative D call: TRBD1 (5 bases). Per germline, CDR1 SGHRS and CDR2 YFSETQ. Trimming took off 3 bases at V and 8 bases at J, with 11 bases between the two ends. The CDR3 is made up of 13 amino acids.

The chain couples TRBV19 to TRBJ1-1, with 8 bases fitting TRBD1. The V gene end was trimmed by 4 bases and the J gene end by 6 bases; junction bases not matched to a gene: 7. The CDR3 has 14 residues. CDR1 is LNHDA, CDR2 SQIVND, per germline (reference sequence). CDR3 coding DNA: TGTGCCAGTAGTAATCAGGGGGCCAGATCTGAAGCTTTCTTT. Protein product: CASSNQGARSEAFF.

The chain combines TRBV11-1 with TRBJ1-2, with a tentative D call TRBD1 (5 bases). Per the germline V gene, CDR1 is SGHAT and CDR2 is FQDESV (reference sequence). V lost 8 bases, J lost 2 bases, and 6 bases lay in between. The CDR3 totals 11 residues. Written as DNA, the CDR3 is TGTGCCAGCGGGGGAAACTATGGCTACACCTTC. It specifies CASGGNYGYTF.

The chain carries TRBV27 and TRBJ1-1; TRBD1 aligns across 9 bases. Germline V gene lookup returns CDR1 MNHEY and CDR2 SMNVEV (reference sequence). The length of the CDR3 is 15 residues. V was pared by 4 bases and J by 3 bases, with 6 bases of the junction left unmatched. CDR3 in amino acids: CASSYGTGRDTEAFF. The CDR3 DNA is TGTGCCAGCAGTTATGGGACAGGGAGGGACACTGAAGCTTTCTTT.

The rearrangement links TRBV7-9 to TRBJ1-1; weak D call: TRBD1 (6 bases). V lost 5 bases and J 4 bases, leaving 8 bases between the germline ends. CDR1 SEHNR and CDR2 FQNEAQ come from the germline V gene (reference sequence). This CDR3 contains 12 residues. The CDR3, as DNA: TGTGCCAGCAGCGAACAGGGCACTGAAGCTTTCTTT. It codes for CASSEQGTEAFF.